Below are 27 T cell receptor beta chains sequenced from a single sample in a study of cytomegalovirus exposure and HLA in healthy donors. Vbeta (60) and Jbeta (13) primers were used in the PCR. The repertoire was sequenced with immunoSEQ multiplex PCR; TCRdb's copy has only in-frame clones and lacks some. The table has almost 200,000 clones, roughly 72% seen once. Sequencing was carried out using PBMCs. All receptors derive from a man aged 25 to 40 in good health and CMV-seronegative.

This clone has more than one count but fewer than ten. V usage is TRBV30 and J usage is TRBJ1-2, with D hard to call. This CDR3 region has 14 residues. Trimming removed 1 base at V and 4 bases at J, with 13 bases between. The germline gives CDR1 GTSNPN, CDR2 SVGIG (reference sequence). The CDR3 protein is CAWSGTMVSYGYTF. As DNA, the CDR3 is TGTGCCTGGAGTGGTACTATGGTGTCCTATGGCTACACCTTC. The full variable domain, in which reference TRBV30 and TRBJ1-2 provide the parts outside the CDR3, is SQTIHQWPATLVQPVGSPLSLECTVEGTSNPNLYWYRQAAGRGLQLLFYSVGIGQISSEVPQNLSASRPQDRQFILSSKKLLLSDSGFYLCAWSGTMVSYGYTFGSGTRLTVV.

CDR3 nucleotide sequence: TGTGCCAGCAGCTTAAGCGGTCCAGATACGCAGTATTTT. This gives the protein CASSLSGPDTQYF. V usage is TRBV7-3 and J usage is TRBJ2-3; D call uncertain. Germline CDR1 and CDR2: SGHTA and FQGTGA. The CDR3 covers 13 residues. V was trimmed by 1 base and J by 4 bases, leaving 6 bases between them.

The V and J genes are TRBV19 and TRBJ2-7; 11 bases fit TRBD1. The CDR3 runs 16 residues. Trimming cost V 5 bases and J 3 bases; bases outside gene matches: 9. In germline, CDR1 is LNHDA, CDR2 SQIVND (reference sequence). The CDR3 protein is CASSYDRDRGIYEQYF. The CDR3 coding sequence is TGTGCCAGTAGTTACGACCGGGACAGGGGGATCTACGAGCAGTACTTC. Full variable domain (remainder filled in from reference TRBV19 and TRBJ2-7): DGGITQSPKYLFRKEGQNVTLSCEQNLNHDAMYWYRQDPGQGLRLIYYSQIVNDFQKGDIAEGYSVSREKKESFPLTVTSAQKNPTAFYLCASSYDRDRGIYEQYFGPGTRLTVT.

The CDR3 spells CASSSNRDNMDNEQFF. The DNA for the CDR3 is TGTGCCAGCAGCTCGAACCGGGATAACATGGACAATGAGCAGTTCTTC. The genes are TRBV7-9 and TRBJ2-1; maybe TRBD2 (5 bases). The V end lost 4 bases, the J end lost 5 bases, and 18 bases lay between the germline ends. The CDR3 length is 16 residues. CDR1 is SEHNR, CDR2 FQNEAQ, per germline (reference sequence).

This rearrangement joins TRBV2 to TRBJ1-5; D is undetermined. CDR1 is SNHLY and CDR2 is FYNNEI in the germline V gene. CDR3 size: 15 residues. Trimming cost V 0 bases and J 6 bases, with 12 bases left between them. CDR3 in amino acids: CASSEAWRLGQPQHF. CDR3 DNA sequence: TGTGCCAGCAGTGAAGCTTGGAGGTTAGGTCAGCCCCAGCATTTT.

The gene calls are TRBV5-8 and TRBJ2-1; 10 positions match TRBD2. The trim removed 10 bases at V and 6 bases at J, leaving 10 bases unmatched. Per germline, CDR1 SGHTS and CDR2 YDEGEE. The CDR3 runs to 14 residues. The CDR3 region has the DNA TGTGCCCCAGCGGGAGGGCCAACCCCCAATGAGCAGTTCTTC. Protein product: CAPAGGPTPNEQFF.

For the CDR3, the DNA is TGCGCCAGCAGCTTTCTAGCGGCCATGAACACCGGGGAGCTGTTTTTT. It specifies CASSFLAAMNTGELFF. The chain combines TRBV5-1 with TRBJ2-2; 7 nucleotides align to TRBD2. Trimming took 2 bases from V and 1 from J; bases not matched to a gene: 5. The CDR3 has 16 amino acids. Per the germline V gene, CDR1 is SGHRS and CDR2 is YFSETQ.

The CDR3 DNA sequence: TGTGCCAGCAGTTACTCGAGCGGGGATTATCAGCCCCAGCATTTT. Its protein is CASSYSSGDYQPQHF. The V call is TRBV6-6, the J call TRBJ1-5, with unresolved D. Germline V CDR1 and CDR2: MNHNY, SVGAGI (reference sequence). The length of the CDR3 is 15 residues. V dropped 0 bases and J dropped 5 bases, with 11 bases sitting between them.

This clone was found once. J is TRBJ2-7 and V is TRBV27, with 9 bases lining up with TRBD1. The trim removed 6 bases at V and 4 bases at J, leaving 4 bases unmatched. Germline loops: CDR1 MNHEY, CDR2 SMNVEV (reference sequence). The CDR3 covers 13 residues. The CDR3 here is CASSPGTGYEQYF. In DNA form, the CDR3 reads TGTGCCAGCAGCCCCGGGACAGGGTACGAGCAGTACTTC.

The chain joins TRBV19 to TRBJ2-1; tentatively, D is TRBD2 (5 bases). V shed 5 bases and J shed 4 bases, with 15 bases lying between them. Germline V gene data show CDR1 as LNHDA and CDR2 as SQIVND (reference sequence). The CDR3 is 15 residues long. The CDR3 sequence: CASSPVVRGYNEQFF. The CDR3 DNA is TGTGCCAGTAGTCCCGTAGTTCGGGGATACAATGAGCAGTTCTTC.

The chain recombines TRBV7-9 with TRBJ2-7, with D perhaps matching TRBD1 (5 bases). V was trimmed by 1 base and J by 2 bases, leaving 12 bases between them. CDR1 is SEHNR, CDR2 FQNEAQ, per germline (reference sequence). The CDR3 sequence is 15 residues long. CDR3 nucleotide sequence: TGTGCCAGCAGCTTAGTGGGCGGCAGGGCCTACGAGCAGTACTTC. It specifies CASSLVGGRAYEQYF.

Here the CDR3 reads CAWSVTGNTGELFF. CDR3 bases: TGTGCCTGGAGTGTAACAGGGAACACCGGGGAGCTGTTTTTT. The rearrangement links TRBV30 to TRBJ2-2; possible D gene TRBD1, 5 bases. The V gene's germline CDR1 is GTSNPN and CDR2 SVGIG (reference sequence). V was clipped by 0 bases and J by 1 base, with 6 bases between them. CDR3 size: 14 residues.

This sequence joins TRBV5-1 and TRBJ2-3; tentatively, D is TRBD1 (6 bases). The CDR3 extends over 13 amino acids. The germline V gene has CDR1 SGHRS and CDR2 YFSETQ. Between the trimmed V and J ends, which lost 2 bases and 8 bases, there was a span of 12 bases. The CDR3 here is CASSFDGGPTQYF. In DNA form, the CDR3 reads TGCGCCAGCAGCTTCGATGGGGGCCCTACGCAGTATTTT.

The chain uses TRBV5-1 and TRBJ1-4; D may be TRBD1 (6 bases). The V and J ends lost 0 bases and 0 bases respectively, with 12 bases between them. Germline V gives CDR1 SGHRS, CDR2 YFSETQ. The CDR3 is 17 residues long. The DNA for the CDR3 is TGCGCCAGCAGCTTGGCAGGCAGGGGAGCAACTAATGAAAAACTGTTTTTT. The encoded protein is CASSLAGRGATNEKLFF. The variable domain in full, with the rest retrieved from reference TRBV5-1 and TRBJ1-4, is KAGVTQTPRYLIKTRGQQVTLSCSPISGHRSVSWYQQTPGQGLQFLFEYFSETQRNKGNFPGRFSGRQFSNSRSEMNVSTLELGDSALYLCASSLAGRGATNEKLFFGSGTQLSVL.

The V call is TRBV25-1, the J call TRBJ2-7; 8 bases line up with TRBD1. Trimming removed 4 bases from V and 5 bases from J; junction bases left unmatched: 13. The CDR3 consists of 16 residues. Germline V CDR1 and CDR2: MGHDK, SYGVNS. The CDR3 nucleotides are TGTGCCAGCAGTGTCGTAAAGCAGGGGGCGATCCACGAGCAGTACTTC. It translates to CASSVVKQGAIHEQYF.

This chain joins TRBV7-9 and TRBJ2-5, with TRBD1 matching over 9 bases. Trimming at V came to 5 bases and at J to 5 bases, leaving 9 bases not matched to a gene. This CDR3 spans 15 amino acids. Germline-derived CDR1 and CDR2 are SEHNR and FQNEAQ (reference sequence). This CDR3 reads CASSKGQGVYETQYF. The CDR3 DNA follows: TGTGCCAGCAGCAAGGGACAGGGAGTTTATGAGACCCAGTACTTC.

The chain has TRBV6-5 and TRBJ2-4; D is undetermined. This CDR3 comprises 12 residues. Germline CDR1 reads MNHEY; CDR2 reads SVGAGI. V was pared by 6 bases and J by 5 bases, with 8 bases between. CDR3 nucleotide sequence: TGTGCCAGCAGCACACCAGAAAACATTCAGTACTTC. It is translated as CASSTPENIQYF.

This chain joins TRBV27 and TRBJ2-7; weak D call: TRBD2 (6 bases). The V and J ends lost 1 base and 5 bases respectively, with 18 bases between them. There are 16 residues in the CDR3. Looked up from germline, CDR1 is MNHEY and CDR2 is SMNVEV (reference sequence). The CDR3 protein is CASSLYRGIGVNEQYF. The CDR3 DNA follows: TGTGCCAGCAGTTTATATCGGGGGATTGGGGTTAACGAGCAGTACTTC.

The chain employs TRBV5-1 and TRBJ2-7, with 8 bases matching TRBD2. CDR3 length: 15 amino acids. Germline V gene sequence: CDR1 SGHRS, CDR2 YFSETQ. V shed 4 bases and J 5 bases; nucleotides not matched to a gene: 11. Here the CDR3 DNA reads TGCGCCAGCAGCCAAACGACTAGCGTTGTAGACGAGCAGTACTTC. Residues: CASSQTTSVVDEQYF.

In this sample, this clone turned up once. The CDR3 nucleotides read TGCGCCAGCAGCGTACGACAGGGCACGGGTGAAGCTTTCTTT. Translating gives CASSVRQGTGEAFF. The chain employs TRBV5-1 and TRBJ1-1, with 7 positions matching TRBD1. The V gene end was trimmed by 4 bases and the J gene end by 7 bases; junction bases not matched to a gene: 10. Germline V CDR1 and CDR2: SGHRS, YFSETQ. The CDR3 is made up of 14 amino acids.

This chain joins TRBV27 and TRBJ2-5; weak D call: TRBD2 (5 bases). Trimming shortened V by 5 bases and J by 5 bases, and 21 bases separated the two germline ends. CDR3 length equals 16 residues. Germline CDR1 reads MNHEY; CDR2 reads SMNVEV (reference sequence). CDR3 coding DNA: TGTGCCAGCAGTCCCTCCACCACTAGATTCGACGAGACCCAGTACTTC. This sequence encodes CASSPSTTRFDETQYF.

Details on this clone: The conserved closing phenylalanine or tryptophan is absent in this CDR3, likely reflecting a read error. The chain couples TRBV4-1 to TRBJ2-7; TRBD2 agrees at 8 bases. The germline V gene has CDR1 MGHRA and CDR2 YSYEKL. The CDR3 spans 17 residues. J gave up 4 bases and V 2 bases, and 13 bases lay outside the gene matches. CDR3 amino acids: CASSQSLADRRIYEQYL. The CDR3 bases are TGCGCCAGCAGCCAATCACTAGCGGACCGACGCATTTACGAGCAGTACCTC.

The chain recombines TRBV11-2 with TRBJ2-1, with 7 bases aligning to TRBD2. The CDR3 contains 15 residues. Germline assignment: CDR1 SGHAT and CDR2 FQNNGV. The V segment lost 5 bases and the J segment 2 bases; nucleotides outside the gene matches: 6. The CDR3 DNA reads as TGTGCCAGCAGCCTCGGGACTAACCCCTACAATGAGCAGTTCTTC. This translates into CASSLGTNPYNEQFF. The variable domain in full, with the rest retrieved from reference TRBV11-2 and TRBJ2-1, is EAGVAQSPRYKIIEKRQSVAFWCNPISGHATLYWYQQILGQGPKLLIQFQNNGVVDDSQLPKDRFSAERLKGVDSTLKIQPAKLEDSAVYLCASSLGTNPYNEQFFGPGTRLTVL.

The sample holds a few counts of this clone. The V call is TRBV7-8, the J call TRBJ2-7, with TRBD2 matching 9 bases. V shed 4 bases, J shed 0 bases, and the junction held 10 bases outside the gene matches. This CDR3 is built from 17 residues. Germline values: CDR1 SGHVS, CDR2 FQNEAQ. In DNA form, the CDR3 reads TGTGCCAGCAGCTGGGATCTAGCGGGAACGAGCTCCTACGAGCAGTACTTC. Protein: CASSWDLAGTSSYEQYF.

This clone was seen just once. V and J are TRBV6-4 and TRBJ2-3; no definite D call. This CDR3 region has 14 residues. CDR1 MRHNA and CDR2 SNTAGT come from the germline V gene. Trimming took 6 bases from V and 0 from J, leaving 10 bases between them. CDR3 residues: CASSPGYSTDTQYF. As DNA, the CDR3 is TGTGCCAGCAGCCCCGGGTATAGCACAGATACGCAGTATTTT.

The genes are TRBV7-3 and TRBJ2-1, with 15 bases identical to TRBD2. The germline V gene has CDR1 SGHTA and CDR2 FQGTGA. Trimming removed 2 bases from V and 7 bases from J; junction bases left unmatched: 0. This CDR3 spans 15 amino acids. CDR3: CASSLGLAGGNEQFF. As DNA, the CDR3 is TGTGCCAGCAGCTTAGGACTAGCGGGAGGGAATGAGCAGTTCTTC.

J is TRBJ2-1 and V is TRBV27; 8 nucleotides align to TRBD1. The J segment lost 2 bases and the V segment lost 6 bases, leaving 6 bases of the junction unmatched. The CDR3 is 15 residues long. CDR1 and CDR2 (germline): MNHEY, SMNVEV (reference sequence). This CDR3 is CASSVGQGTYNEQFF. CDR3 bases: TGTGCCAGCAGCGTTGGACAGGGAACCTACAATGAGCAGTTCTTC.